This T cell receptor (beta chain) emerged from a study of blood T cell repertoires in COVID-19. The wider study: COVID-19 samples from acute and convalescent phases originated in the United States, Italy and Spain. In each case, the material was cDNA or gDNA derived from T cells, B-cell-depleted T cells, or PBMCs.

In the original analysis: Nucleated cell number was recorded as an estimate derived from reference gene primer amplification. Profiled with immunoSEQ multiplex PCR; TCRdb holds only in-frame clones, not every one. V and J calls and clone size are given by that table; D and trimming were obtained from the DNA. Of roughly 32,000 clones in the sample, 60% to 80% are singletons; the top ten hold approximately 15%. Germline CDR1 KGHSH, CDR2 LQKENI. There are 14 residues in the CDR3. V trimming: 5 bases; J trimming: 2 bases; junction bases outside the gene matches: 2. This chain connects TRBV18 to TRBJ1-1, with 10 bases identical to TRBD1. Specimen: peripheral blood. This receptor was obtained from a man at least 80 years old with active or convalescent COVID-19. CDR3 DNA: TGTGCCAGCTCAGCGACAGGGGGCAACACTGAAGCTTTCTTT. Protein product: CASSATGGNTEAFF. Complete variable domain (other parts from reference TRBV18 and TRBJ1-1): NAGVMQNPRHLVRRRGQEARLRCSPMKGHSHVYWYRQLPEEGLKFMVYLQKENIIDESGMPKERFSAEFPKEGPSILRIQQVVRGDSAAYFCASSATGGNTEAFFGQGTRLTVV.